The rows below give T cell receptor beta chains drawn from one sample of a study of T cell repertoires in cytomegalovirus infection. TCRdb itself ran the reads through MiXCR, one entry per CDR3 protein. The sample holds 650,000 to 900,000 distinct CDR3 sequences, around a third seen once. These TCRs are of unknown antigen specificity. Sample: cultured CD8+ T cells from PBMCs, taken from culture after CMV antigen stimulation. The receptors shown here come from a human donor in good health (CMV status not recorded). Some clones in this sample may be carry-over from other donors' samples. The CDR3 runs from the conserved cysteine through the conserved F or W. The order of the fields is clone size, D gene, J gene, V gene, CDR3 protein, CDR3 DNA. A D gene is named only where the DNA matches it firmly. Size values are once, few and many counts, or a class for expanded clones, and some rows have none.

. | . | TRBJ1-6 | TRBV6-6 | CASSLPGRDYHGDSPLHF | TGTGCCAGCAGCCTACCCGGAAGGGACTATCATGGGGATTCACCCCTCCACTTT
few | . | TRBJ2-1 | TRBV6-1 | CASSVGRIGQFF | TGTGCCAGCAGTGTTGGGAGAATCGGGCAGTTCTTC
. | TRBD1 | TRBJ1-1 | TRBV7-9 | CASKQGAGEAFF | TGTGCCAGTAAACAGGGGGCAGGAGAAGCTTTCTTT
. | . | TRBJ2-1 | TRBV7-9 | CASSPSGDYNEQFF | TGTGCCAGCAGCCCATCAGGAGATTACAATGAGCAGTTCTTC
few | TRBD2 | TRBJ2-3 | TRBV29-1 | CSVLGLEGTDTQYF | TGCAGCGTTTTGGGACTAGAGGGCACAGATACGCAGTATTTT
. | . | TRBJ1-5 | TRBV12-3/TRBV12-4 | CASNQGPGMPQHF | TGTGCCAGCAATCAGGGACCCGGGATGCCCCAGCATTTT
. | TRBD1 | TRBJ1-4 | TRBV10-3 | CAISELGTENEKLFF | TGTGCCATCAGTGAGTTGGGGACAGAAAATGAAAAACTGTTTTTT
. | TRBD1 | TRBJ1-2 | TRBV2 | CASRDRGKDYGYTF | TGTGCCAGCAGGGACAGGGGCAAGGACTATGGCTACACCTTC
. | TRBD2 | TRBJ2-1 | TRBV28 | CASSASGGYREQFF | TGTGCCAGCAGTGCCAGCGGGGGGTACAGGGAGCAGTTCTTC
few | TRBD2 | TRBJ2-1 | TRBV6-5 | CASSYSIRLGRDNEQFF | TGTGCCAGCAGTTACTCGATACGGCTAGGGAGGGACAATGAGCAGTTCTTC
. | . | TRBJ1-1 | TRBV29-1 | CSVEELGTEAFF | TGCAGCGTTGAGGAATTGGGCACTGAAGCTTTCTTT
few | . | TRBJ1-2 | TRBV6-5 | CASSYAGGTYGYTF | TGTGCCAGCAGTTACGCCGGGGGCACCTATGGCTACACCTTC
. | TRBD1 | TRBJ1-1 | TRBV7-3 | CASSLVRQGNTEAFF | TGTGCCAGCAGCTTGGTTCGACAGGGGAACACTGAAGCTTTCTTT